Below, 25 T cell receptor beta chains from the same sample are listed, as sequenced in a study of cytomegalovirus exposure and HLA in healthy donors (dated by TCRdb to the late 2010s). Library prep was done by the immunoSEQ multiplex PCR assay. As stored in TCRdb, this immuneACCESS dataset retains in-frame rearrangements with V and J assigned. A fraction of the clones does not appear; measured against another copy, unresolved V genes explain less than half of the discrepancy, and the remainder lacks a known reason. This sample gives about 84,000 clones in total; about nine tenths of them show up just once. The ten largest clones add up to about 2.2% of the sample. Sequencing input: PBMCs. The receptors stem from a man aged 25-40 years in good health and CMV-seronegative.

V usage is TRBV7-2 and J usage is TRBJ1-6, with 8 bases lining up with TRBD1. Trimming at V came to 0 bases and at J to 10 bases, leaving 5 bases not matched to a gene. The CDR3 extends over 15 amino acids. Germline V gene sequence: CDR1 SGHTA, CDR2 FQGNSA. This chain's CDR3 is CASSLARGQGSPLHF. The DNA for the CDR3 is TGTGCCAGCAGCTTAGCCAGGGGGCAAGGCTCACCCCTCCACTTT.

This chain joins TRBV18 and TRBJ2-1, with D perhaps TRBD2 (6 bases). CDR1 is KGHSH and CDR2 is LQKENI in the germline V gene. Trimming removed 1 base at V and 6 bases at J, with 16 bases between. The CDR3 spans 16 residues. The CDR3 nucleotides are TGTGCCAGCTCACCACTAGGGGCAGGCGGGGTCAATGAGCAGTTCTTC. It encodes CASSPLGAGGVNEQFF.

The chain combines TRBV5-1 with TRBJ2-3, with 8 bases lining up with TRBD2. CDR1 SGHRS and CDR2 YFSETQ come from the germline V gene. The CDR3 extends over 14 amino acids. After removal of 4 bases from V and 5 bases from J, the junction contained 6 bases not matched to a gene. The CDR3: CASSISGVKDTQYF. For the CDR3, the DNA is TGCGCCAGCAGCATTAGCGGGGTTAAAGATACGCAGTATTTT.

This CDR3 reads CASRWPGVYYGYTF. The CDR3 nucleotides read TGTGCCAGCAGGTGGCCCGGGGTGTACTATGGCTACACCTTC. The chain is built from TRBV28 and TRBJ1-2, with no clear D. Trimming left V 6 bases short and J 3 bases short, with 14 bases between. The CDR3 covers 14 residues. Germline V gene lookup returns CDR1 MDHEN and CDR2 SYDVKM.

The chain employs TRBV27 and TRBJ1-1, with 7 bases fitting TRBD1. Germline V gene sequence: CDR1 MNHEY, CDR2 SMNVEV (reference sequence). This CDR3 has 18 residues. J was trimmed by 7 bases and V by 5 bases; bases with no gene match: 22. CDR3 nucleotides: TGTGCCAGCAGTCCCAGGACAGGATCATCAACTATTAAGGTTGAAGCTTTCTTT. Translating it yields CASSPRTGSSTIKVEAFF.

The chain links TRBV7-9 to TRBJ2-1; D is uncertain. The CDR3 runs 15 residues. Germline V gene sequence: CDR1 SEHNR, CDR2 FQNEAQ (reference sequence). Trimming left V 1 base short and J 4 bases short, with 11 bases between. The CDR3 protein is CASSLVGRFYNEQFF. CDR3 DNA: TGTGCCAGCAGCTTAGTCGGCAGGTTTTACAATGAGCAGTTCTTC. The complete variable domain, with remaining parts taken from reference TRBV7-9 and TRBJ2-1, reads DTGVSQNPRHKITKRGQNVTFRCDPISEHNRLYWYRQTLGQGPEFLTYFQNEAQLEKSRLLSDRFSAERPKGSFSTLEIQRTEQGDSAMYLCASSLVGRFYNEQFFGPGTRLTVL.

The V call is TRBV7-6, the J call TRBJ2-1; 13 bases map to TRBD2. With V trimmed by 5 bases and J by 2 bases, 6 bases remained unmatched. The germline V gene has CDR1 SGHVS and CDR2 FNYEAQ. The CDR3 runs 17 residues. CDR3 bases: TGTGCCAGCAGCACCCGACTAGCGGGGGGCCCCTACAATGAGCAGTTCTTC. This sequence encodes CASSTRLAGGPYNEQFF.

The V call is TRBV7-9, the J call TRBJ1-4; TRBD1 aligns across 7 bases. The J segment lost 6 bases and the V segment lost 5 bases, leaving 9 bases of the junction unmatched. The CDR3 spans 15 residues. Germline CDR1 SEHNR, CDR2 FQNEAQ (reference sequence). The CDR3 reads CASSLGQPSDEKLFF. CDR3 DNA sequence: TGTGCCAGCAGCCTGGGACAGCCCAGCGATGAAAAACTGTTTTTT.

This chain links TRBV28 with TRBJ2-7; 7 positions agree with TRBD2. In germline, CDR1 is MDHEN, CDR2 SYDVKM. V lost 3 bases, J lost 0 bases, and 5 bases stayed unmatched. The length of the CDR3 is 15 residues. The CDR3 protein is CASSLISGGSYEQYF. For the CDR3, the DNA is TGTGCCAGCAGTTTGATTTCGGGGGGCTCCTACGAGCAGTACTTC.

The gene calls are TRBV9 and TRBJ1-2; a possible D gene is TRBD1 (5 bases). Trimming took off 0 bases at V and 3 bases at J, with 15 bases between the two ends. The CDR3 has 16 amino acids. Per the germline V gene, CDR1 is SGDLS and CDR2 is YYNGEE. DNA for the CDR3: TGTGCCAGCAGCGTAGCAATATGGGGGGGGTACTATGGCTACACCTTC. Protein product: CASSVAIWGGYYGYTF.

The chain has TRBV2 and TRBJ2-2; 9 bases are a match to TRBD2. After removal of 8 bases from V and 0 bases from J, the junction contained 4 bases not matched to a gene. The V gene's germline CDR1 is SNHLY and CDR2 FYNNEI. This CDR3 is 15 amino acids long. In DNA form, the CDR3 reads TGTGCCAGCCTGGCGGGAGGGACGAACACCGGGGAGCTGTTTTTT. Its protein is CASLAGGTNTGELFF.

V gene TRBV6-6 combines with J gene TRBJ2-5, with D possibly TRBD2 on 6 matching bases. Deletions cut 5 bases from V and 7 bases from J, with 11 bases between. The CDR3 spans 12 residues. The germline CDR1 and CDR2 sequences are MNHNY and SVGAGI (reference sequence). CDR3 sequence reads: CASSQTRRTQYF. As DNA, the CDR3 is TGTGCCAGCAGTCAGACTAGGAGGACCCAGTACTTC.

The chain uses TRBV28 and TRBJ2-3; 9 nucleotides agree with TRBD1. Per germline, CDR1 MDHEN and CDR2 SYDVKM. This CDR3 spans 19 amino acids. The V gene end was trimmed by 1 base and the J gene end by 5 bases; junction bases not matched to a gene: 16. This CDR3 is CASSLSQLLGQGFGDTQYF. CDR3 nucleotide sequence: TGTGCCAGCAGTTTATCCCAACTCCTGGGACAGGGTTTCGGAGATACGCAGTATTTT.

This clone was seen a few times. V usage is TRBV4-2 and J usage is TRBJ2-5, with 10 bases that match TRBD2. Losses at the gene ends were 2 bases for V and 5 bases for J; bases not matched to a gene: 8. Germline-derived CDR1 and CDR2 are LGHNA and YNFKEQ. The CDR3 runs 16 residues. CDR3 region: CASSQKLASGSETQYF. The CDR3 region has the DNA TGTGCCAGCAGCCAAAAGCTCGCTAGCGGGAGTGAGACCCAGTACTTC.

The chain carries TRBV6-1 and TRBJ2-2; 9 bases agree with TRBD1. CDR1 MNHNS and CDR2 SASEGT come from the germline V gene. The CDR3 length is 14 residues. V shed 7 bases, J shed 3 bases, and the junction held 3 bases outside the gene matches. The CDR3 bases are TGTGCCAGCATACAGGGGGCGGACACCGGGGAGCTGTTTTTT. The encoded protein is CASIQGADTGELFF.

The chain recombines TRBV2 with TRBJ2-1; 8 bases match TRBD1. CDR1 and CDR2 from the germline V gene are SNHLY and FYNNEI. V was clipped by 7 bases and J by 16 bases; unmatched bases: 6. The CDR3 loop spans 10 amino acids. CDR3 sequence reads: CASTGGQGFF. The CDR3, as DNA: TGTGCCAGCACTGGCGGACAGGGATTCTTC.

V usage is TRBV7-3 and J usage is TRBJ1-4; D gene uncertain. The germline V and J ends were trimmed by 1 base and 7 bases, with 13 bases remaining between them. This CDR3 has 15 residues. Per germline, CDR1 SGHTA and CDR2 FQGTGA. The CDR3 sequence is CASSLIVCFREKLFF. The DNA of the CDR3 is TGTGCCAGCAGCTTAATAGTTTGTTTCCGTGAAAAACTGTTTTTT.

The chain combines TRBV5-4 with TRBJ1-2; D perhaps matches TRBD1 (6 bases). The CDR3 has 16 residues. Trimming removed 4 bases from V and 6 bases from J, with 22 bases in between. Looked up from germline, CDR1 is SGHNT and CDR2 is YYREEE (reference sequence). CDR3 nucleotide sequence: TGTGCCAGCAGCACCCTAGGGGTCAGGGGCGGAGATGGCTACACCTTC. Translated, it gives CASSTLGVRGGDGYTF.

CDR3 region: CASSVVEYGYTF. Written as DNA, the CDR3 is TGTGCCAGCAGCGTGGTTGAGTATGGCTACACCTTC. The chain links TRBV7-9 to TRBJ1-2; the D is unclear. The CDR3 is 12 residues long. V gave up 5 bases and J gave up 5 bases, with 9 bases separating them. Per the germline V gene, CDR1 is SEHNR and CDR2 is FQNEAQ (reference sequence).

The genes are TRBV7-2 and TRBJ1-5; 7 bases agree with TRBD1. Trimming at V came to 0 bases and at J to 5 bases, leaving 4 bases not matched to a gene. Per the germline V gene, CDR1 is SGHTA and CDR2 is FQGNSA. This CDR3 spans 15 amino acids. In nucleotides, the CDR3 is TGTGCCAGCAGCTTAGCGGGACAGTCCCATCAGCCCCAGCATTTT. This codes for CASSLAGQSHQPQHF.

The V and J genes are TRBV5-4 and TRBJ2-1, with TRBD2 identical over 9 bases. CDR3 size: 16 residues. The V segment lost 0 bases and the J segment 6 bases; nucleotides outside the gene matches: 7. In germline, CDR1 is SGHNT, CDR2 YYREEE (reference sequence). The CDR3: CASSLGERGARNEQFF. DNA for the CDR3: TGTGCCAGCAGCTTGGGGGAGCGGGGGGCCCGCAATGAGCAGTTCTTC.

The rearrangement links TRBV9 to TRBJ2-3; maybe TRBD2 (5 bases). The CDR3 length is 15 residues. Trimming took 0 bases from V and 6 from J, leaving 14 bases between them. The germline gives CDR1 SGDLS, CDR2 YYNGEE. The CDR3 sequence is CASSVGLEGRDTQYF. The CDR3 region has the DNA TGTGCCAGCAGCGTAGGGCTCGAGGGCAGGGATACGCAGTATTTT.

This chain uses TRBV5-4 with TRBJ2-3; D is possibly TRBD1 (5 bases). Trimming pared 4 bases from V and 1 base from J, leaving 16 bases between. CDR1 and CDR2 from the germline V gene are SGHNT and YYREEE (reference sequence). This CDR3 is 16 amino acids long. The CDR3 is CASSPMKGVGTDTQYF. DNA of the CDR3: TGTGCCAGCAGCCCGATGAAAGGGGTTGGCACAGATACGCAGTATTTT.

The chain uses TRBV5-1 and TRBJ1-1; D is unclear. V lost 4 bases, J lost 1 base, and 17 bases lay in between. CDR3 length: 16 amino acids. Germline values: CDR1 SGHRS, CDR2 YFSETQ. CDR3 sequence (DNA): TGCGCCAGCAGCCTGGGAGGAAAGTACGGGAACACTGAAGCTTTCTTT. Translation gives CASSLGGKYGNTEAFF.

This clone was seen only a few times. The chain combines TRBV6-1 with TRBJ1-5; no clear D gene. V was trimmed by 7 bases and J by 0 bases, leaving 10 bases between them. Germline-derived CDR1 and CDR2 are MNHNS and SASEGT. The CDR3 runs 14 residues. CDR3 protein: CASILQYSNQPQHF. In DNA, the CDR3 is TGTGCCAGCATCCTGCAGTATAGCAATCAGCCCCAGCATTTT.